This is a list of T cell receptor beta chains from one sample in a study of siplizumab effects on memory and regulatory T cells. Clones were read by immunoSEQ multiplex PCR, and TCRdb kept only the in-frame ones, dropping some. The data hold about 87,000 clones, with 85% to 90% observed a single time. The material sequenced was CD4+ T cells sorted from blood. The receptor source for this set is a human donor in good health. Both conserved end residues are part of each CDR3. D genes are given only for firm matches. Some rows have no size entry. The others give once, few or many, or a class for an expanded clone.

clone_size | d_call | cdr3_length | j_call | v_call | cdr3_nt | cdr3_aa
NA | NA | 16 | TRBJ2-5 | TRBV5-1 | TGCGCCAGCAGCTTGACAGGGGACGTAAGAACTAGCGGCCCGCACTTC | CASSLTGDVRTSGPHF
NA | TRBD1 | 14 | TRBJ2-1 | TRBV28 | TGTGCCAGCAGGACCCGGGACAGTATCAATGAGCAGTTCTTC | CASRTRDSINEQFF
NA | NA | 15 | TRBJ2-1 | TRBV5-4 | TGTGCCAGCAGGTCTGACTTGTACTCCTACAATGAGCAGTTCTTC | CASRSDLYSYNEQFF
NA | NA | 16 | TRBJ2-7 | TRBV18 | TGTGCCAGCTCCCGACGCGACAGGACTCTTCTCTACGAGCAGTACTTC | CASSRRDRTLLYEQYF
NA | TRBD1 | 14 | TRBJ2-1 | TRBV29-1 | TGCAGCGTTTCGTACAGGGGACGCTACAATGAGCAGTTCTTC | CSVSYRGRYNEQFF
NA | TRBD2 | 15 | TRBJ2-1 | TRBV7-2 | TGTGCCAGCAGCTTCAGCGGGGGGTCCTACAATGAGCAGTTCTTC | CASSFSGGSYNEQFF
NA | NA | 15 | TRBJ1-3 | TRBV5-4 | TGTGCCAGCAGCTCCGGGACAAACTCTGGAAACACCATATATTTT | CASSSGTNSGNTIYF
NA | NA | 18 | TRBJ2-3 | TRBV4-1 | TGCGCCAGCAGCCAAGATATTATGGGCGGACTTAGCACAGATACGCAGTATTTT | CASSQDIMGGLSTDTQYF
NA | NA | 13 | TRBJ1-2 | TRBV7-9 | TGTGCCAGCAGCTTGGGGGATAACTATGGCTACACCTTC | CASSLGDNYGYTF
NA | TRBD1 | 16 | TRBJ2-1 | TRBV2 | TGTGCCAGCAGTGAAGTAGGGACAGGGGCCTACAATGAGCAGTTCTTC | CASSEVGTGAYNEQFF
NA | NA | 13 | TRBJ2-1 | TRBV15 | TGTGCCACCAGCAGAGTTCTCGGCGGTGAGCAGTTCTTC | CATSRVLGGEQFF
NA | NA | 14 | TRBJ2-1 | TRBV4-3 | TGCGCCAGCAGCCAAGGCGACTACTACAATGAGCAGTTCTTC | CASSQGDYYNEQFF
NA | NA | 16 | TRBJ1-5 | TRBV19 | TGTGCCAGTAGATCCGGGACACATTATAGCAATCAGCCCCAGCATTTT | CASRSGTHYSNQPQHF
NA | NA | 13 | TRBJ2-1 | TRBV5-4 | TGTGCCAGCAGCTTGGGGGGGATGAGTGAGCAGTTCTTC | CASSLGGMSEQFF
NA | NA | 14 | TRBJ2-5 | TRBV6-6 | TGTGCCAGCACCGCCCTGACTAGTTCTGAGACCCAGTACTTC | CASTALTSSETQYF
NA | NA | 15 | TRBJ2-2 | TRBV25-1 | TGTGCCAGCAGTGAGGGCGGGGGCTACACCGGGGAGCTGTTTTTT | CASSEGGGYTGELFF
NA | TRBD1 | 15 | TRBJ2-1 | TRBV5-1 | TGCGCCAGCAGCCCCGGGACAGGCCTCTACAATGAGCAGTTCTTC | CASSPGTGLYNEQFF
few | TRBD2 | 17 | TRBJ2-1 | TRBV4-2 | TGTGCCAGCAGCCAAGGTGGGTTTGCGGGAGGGAAGAATGAGCAGTTCTTC | CASSQGGFAGGKNEQFF
NA | NA | 11 | TRBJ2-1 | TRBV20-1 | TGCAGTGCTAGGCTTCTCAATGAGCAGTTCTTC | CSARLLNEQFF
once | NA | 15 | TRBJ2-6 | TRBV5-6 | TGTGCCAGCAGCTTGCGGGGGTCTGGGGCCAACGTCCTGACTTTC | CASSLRGSGANVLTF
NA | TRBD1 | 14 | TRBJ1-1 | TRBV7-9 | TGTGCCAGCAGCCTGACAGGGCTGAACACTGAAGCTTTCTTT | CASSLTGLNTEAFF
NA | TRBD2 | 14 | TRBJ2-2 | TRBV6-1 | TGTGCCACCCGACTAGCGGGACAGACCGGGGAGCTGTTTTTT | CATRLAGQTGELFF
NA | TRBD1 | 15 | TRBJ2-7 | TRBV19 | TGTGCCAGTAGTGCCTCGACAGGGGTCATCTACGAGCAGTACTTC | CASSASTGVIYEQYF
NA | NA | 16 | TRBJ2-3 | TRBV5-8 | TGTGCCAGCAGCTTGGGTGGGCAGATGGGCACAGATACGCAGTATTTT | CASSLGGQMGTDTQYF
once | TRBD1 | 15 | TRBJ1-4 | TRBV5-4 | TGTGCCAGCAGCCGCAACAGGGGAACTAATGAAAAACTGTTTTTT | CASSRNRGTNEKLFF
NA | TRBD1 | 14 | TRBJ1-5 | TRBV7-2 | TGTGCCAGCAGCCGGGGACAGTACAATCAGCCCCAGCATTTT | CASSRGQYNQPQHF
NA | NA | 16 | TRBJ2-2 | TRBV7-2 | TGTGCCAGCAGCTCCGTTCGGGGGGCTAACACCGGGGAGCTGTTTTTT | CASSSVRGANTGELFF
NA | NA | 17 | TRBJ1-4 | TRBV2 | TGTGCCAGCAGTGTGAACGGGCTTTGGGTAACTAATGAAAAACTGTTTTTT | CASSVNGLWVTNEKLFF
NA | TRBD1 | 17 | TRBJ1-4 | TRBV9 | TGTGCCAGCAGCGCCCCAGGAGTAGGGGGCGTGAGGGAAAAACTGTTTTTT | CASSAPGVGGVREKLFF
NA | NA | 15 | TRBJ2-1 | TRBV5-1 | TGCGCCAGCAGCACCGGACTACCGCGCTACAATGAGCAGTTCTTC | CASSTGLPRYNEQFF
NA | NA | 12 | TRBJ2-3 | TRBV5-4 | TGTGCCAGCACTAATCCGGGGGATACGCAGTATTTT | CASTNPGDTQYF
once | NA | 13 | TRBJ2-1 | TRBV7-2 | TGTGCCAGCAGCTTAGCAAGGGGTGGTGAGCAGTTCTTC | CASSLARGGEQFF
NA | NA | 11 | TRBJ2-1 | TRBV2 | TGTGCCAGCAGTCCTAGCTGGGAGCAGTTCTTC | CASSPSWEQFF
NA | NA | 15 | TRBJ2-7 | TRBV6-4 | TGTGCCAGCACCACAATGGGGGTGTATCGGTACGAGCAGTACTTC | CASTTMGVYRYEQYF
few | NA | 12 | TRBJ1-4 | TRBV2 | TGTGCCAGCAGCTCGCCGAATGAAAAACTGTTTTTT | CASSSPNEKLFF
once | TRBD2 | 17 | TRBJ2-5 | TRBV5-1 | TGCGCCAGCAGCTCACCTGAGGGGACTAGCGGCTGGGAGACCCAGTACTTC | CASSSPEGTSGWETQYF
NA | TRBD1 | 13 | TRBJ1-5 | TRBV6-6 | TGTGCCAGCACCCGACAGGGGACTCAGCCCCAGCATTTT | CASTRQGTQPQHF